A single sample is the source of the 27 T cell receptor beta chains below, sequenced in a study of beta chain features in type 1 diabetes. The whole isolated RNA underwent reverse transcription, so sequencing captured expressed TCRB transcripts. Clones were sequenced by immunoSEQ multiplex PCR, and TCRdb holds only the in-frame ones, with some missing. The sample holds nearly 250,000 clones; 55% to 70% are singletons and the top ten take around 0.05%. The sequenced material came from naive CD4+ T cells from blood. These receptors came from a man aged 25-40 years in good health.

The chain recombines TRBV29-1 with TRBJ2-3; 7 positions agree with TRBD1. Per the germline V gene, CDR1 is SQVTM and CDR2 is ANQGSEA. The CDR3 extends over 13 amino acids. The ends lost 6 bases at V and 0 bases at J; junction bases unmatched: 3. The CDR3 nucleotides are TGCAGCGTCGAGGGGGCAAGCACAGATACGCAGTATTTT. Amino acid sequence: CSVEGASTDTQYF.

The genes are TRBV11-2 and TRBJ2-7; D is unresolved. The V end was cut by 10 bases, the J end by 3 bases, with 13 bases between. Germline V gene data show CDR1 as SGHAT and CDR2 as FQNNGV. The CDR3 is 12 amino acids. The CDR3 nucleotides are TGTGCCACCTCGTCGGTGGGCTACGAGCAGTACTTC. Its translation: CATSSVGYEQYF.

The V and J genes are TRBV2 and TRBJ2-3; 7 bases are a match to TRBD1. This CDR3 has 13 amino acids. Trimming removed 11 bases from V and 0 bases from J; junction bases left unmatched: 5. The germline V gene encodes CDR1 SNHLY and CDR2 FYNNEI. The CDR3 DNA reads TGTGCCGGGGACAGAAGTAGCACAGATACGCAGTATTTT. Translating gives CAGDRSSTDTQYF.

V is TRBV10-3 and J is TRBJ2-7; 7 nucleotides agree with TRBD2. From germline, CDR1 is ENHRY and CDR2 SYGVKD. V shed 2 bases and J 6 bases; nucleotides not matched to a gene: 4. The CDR3 runs 13 residues. CDR3 sequence: CAISEREGLEQYF. In DNA form, the CDR3 reads TGTGCCATCAGTGAGAGGGAGGGCCTCGAGCAGTACTTC.

The chain carries TRBV7-8 and TRBJ1-4; 11 bases agree with TRBD1. The V and J ends lost 5 bases and 2 bases, in that order; junction bases with no gene match: 10. The length of the CDR3 is 18 residues. The germline CDR1 and CDR2 sequences are SGHVS and FQNEAQ. The CDR3 bases are TGTGCCAGCAGCACAGGACAGGGGGCGCGGAGGACTAATGAAAAACTGTTTTTT. This codes for CASSTGQGARRTNEKLFF.

The CDR3 here is CAWSVGLPSSYNEQFF. CDR3 nucleotides: TGTGCCTGGAGTGTAGGGCTCCCGAGCTCCTACAATGAGCAGTTCTTC. The chain combines TRBV30 with TRBJ2-1; no clear D. Germline CDR1 and CDR2: GTSNPN and SVGIG (reference sequence). V was shortened by 0 bases and J by 0 bases, with 12 bases between the two germline ends. The CDR3 is made up of 16 amino acids.

This clone was detected a few times. V and J are TRBV7-9 and TRBJ2-3; no reliable D call. Trimming shortened V by 5 bases and J by 12 bases, and 18 bases separated the two germline ends. CDR3 length: 13 amino acids. Looked up from germline, CDR1 is SEHNR and CDR2 is FQNEAQ (reference sequence). CDR3 loop: CASSPGTDTTQYF. The CDR3 DNA follows: TGTGCCAGCAGCCCCGGCACGGATACGACTCAGTATTTT.

The chain uses TRBV30 and TRBJ1-2; D uncertain. The germline V and J ends were trimmed by 3 bases and 5 bases, with 13 bases remaining between them. Germline values: CDR1 GTSNPN, CDR2 SVGIG (reference sequence). This CDR3 is built from 13 residues. CDR3 DNA sequence: TGTGCCTGGAGGTCGGCGGTGGGGTATGGCTACACCTTC. Translation gives CAWRSAVGYGYTF.

To note about this clone: Other DNA sequences of this sample code for an identical CDR3. The rearrangement joins TRBV19 to TRBJ2-5, with TRBD1 identical over 9 bases. The J segment lost 0 bases and the V segment lost 3 bases, leaving 2 bases of the junction unmatched. The CDR3 extends over 15 amino acids. Germline V gives CDR1 LNHDA, CDR2 SQIVND (reference sequence). The CDR3 nucleotides are TGTGCCAGTAGTATTGGACAGGGGCACCAAGAGACCCAGTACTTC. Translation gives CASSIGQGHQETQYF. Variable domain in full (rest from reference TRBV19 and TRBJ2-5): DGGITQSPKYLFRKEGQNVTLSCEQNLNHDAMYWYRQDPGQGLRLIYYSQIVNDFQKGDIAEGYSVSREKKESFPLTVTSAQKNPTAFYLCASSIGQGHQETQYFGPGTRLLVL.

The chain joins TRBV2 to TRBJ2-5; tentative D call: TRBD2 (5 bases). The CDR3 totals 15 residues. Germline lookup yields CDR1 SNHLY and CDR2 FYNNEI. The V end lost 6 bases, the J end lost 3 bases, and 17 bases lay between the germline ends. CDR3 in DNA: TGTGCCAGCAGAATCGAGTTGACCGGGAAAGAGACCCAGTACTTC. This encodes CASRIELTGKETQYF. Full variable domain (outside the CDR3, taken from reference TRBV2 and TRBJ2-5): EPEVTQTPSHQVTQMGQEVILRCVPISNHLYFYWYRQILGQKVEFLVSFYNNEISEKSEIFDDQFSVERPDGSNFTLKIRSTKLEDSAMYFCASRIELTGKETQYFGPGTRLLVL.

V is TRBV29-1 and J is TRBJ1-2; D remains unclear. The CDR3 is 14 amino acids. CDR1 and CDR2 (germline): SQVTM, ANQGSEA. Trimming removed 6 bases at V and 3 bases at J, with 17 bases between. Here the CDR3 reads CSVEPLHGDYGYTF. DNA of the CDR3: TGCAGCGTGGAGCCATTGCACGGAGACTATGGCTACACCTTC.

This rearrangement joins TRBV2 to TRBJ2-1; D gene uncertain. CDR3 length equals 12 residues. V lost 6 bases to trimming and J lost 5 bases, with 8 bases between them. Germline V gene sequence: CDR1 SNHLY, CDR2 FYNNEI. The CDR3 sequence is CASRGTHNEQFF. DNA for the CDR3: TGTGCCAGCAGGGGCACCCACAATGAGCAGTTCTTC.

V is TRBV30 and J is TRBJ2-3; 8 nucleotides align to TRBD2. J gave up 8 bases and V 2 bases, and 9 bases lay outside the gene matches. Germline CDR1 and CDR2: GTSNPN and SVGIG (reference sequence). The CDR3 consists of 14 residues. CDR3: CAWSSGTRSFTQYF. The CDR3 DNA sequence: TGTGCCTGGAGTTCCGGGACTAGGAGTTTTACGCAGTATTTT.

This chain uses TRBV7-2 with TRBJ2-3; 9 bases map to TRBD1. The CDR3 consists of 15 residues. Unmatched junction bases numbered 3, after V lost 4 bases and J lost 1 base. Germline V gene sequence: CDR1 SGHTA, CDR2 FQGNSA. DNA for the CDR3: TGTGCCAGCAGCTCCCGGACAGGGGGCACAGATACGCAGTATTTT. Encoded protein: CASSSRTGGTDTQYF.

The gene calls are TRBV11-2 and TRBJ1-1; no reliable D call. The length of the CDR3 is 12 residues. Germline assignment: CDR1 SGHAT and CDR2 FQNNGV. The ends were cut back, 5 bases at V and 7 bases at J, with 11 bases in the middle. The CDR3 DNA is TGTGCCAGCAGCGCCGGACGACGTGAAGCTTTCTTT. This gives the protein CASSAGRREAFF.

This clone was seen once. This chain connects TRBV18 to TRBJ1-2; 7 bases fit TRBD1. Germline CDR1 KGHSH, CDR2 LQKENI. The V segment lost 8 bases and the J segment 4 bases; nucleotides outside the gene matches: 4. The CDR3 is 12 amino acids. CDR3 sequence: CASTTGSYGYTF. Written as DNA, the CDR3 is TGTGCCAGCACGACAGGGTCCTATGGCTACACCTTC.

Points on this clone: Relative to the germline gene, one junction end is altered; a read error may explain this. This sequence joins TRBV19 and TRBJ2-5; D is perhaps TRBD1 (5 bases). Germline V gene sequence: CDR1 LNHDA, CDR2 SQIVND (reference sequence). The CDR3 consists of 10 residues. DNA for the CDR3: TGCCTAGGACAACAAGAGACCCAGTACTTC. It encodes CLGQQETQYF.

There are a few counts of this clone. This sequence joins TRBV7-9 and TRBJ2-5; tentatively, D is TRBD1 (5 bases). The V gene lost 5 bases and the J gene lost 6 bases, with 13 bases spanning the gap. CDR1 and CDR2 (germline): SEHNR, FQNEAQ (reference sequence). The CDR3 has 13 residues. The CDR3 is CASSPRDLKTQYF. DNA of the CDR3: TGTGCCAGCAGCCCCAGGGATTTGAAGACCCAGTACTTC. Drawing the rest from reference TRBV7-9 and TRBJ2-5, the complete variable domain is DTGVSQNPRHKITKRGQNVTFRCDPISEHNRLYWYRQTLGQGPEFLTYFQNEAQLEKSRLLSDRFSAERPKGSFSTLEIQRTEQGDSAMYLCASSPRDLKTQYFGPGTRLLVL.

This clone was detected a few times. This rearrangement joins TRBV7-2 to TRBJ2-3; 14 bases are shared with TRBD2. V lost 5 bases to trimming and J lost 4 bases; unmatched junction nucleotides: 2. In germline, CDR1 is SGHTA, CDR2 FQGNSA. The CDR3 spans 15 residues. The CDR3 DNA sequence: TGTGCCAGCAGCCGACTAGCGGGAGGGCCAGATACGCAGTATTTT. This encodes CASSRLAGGPDTQYF.

V usage is TRBV25-1 and J usage is TRBJ2-6; TRBD1 matches at 8 bases. The ends lost 7 bases at V and 5 bases at J; junction bases unmatched: 4. CDR1 is MGHDK and CDR2 is SYGVNS in the germline V gene. The CDR3 extends over 14 amino acids. The CDR3 here is CASNTGGRANVLTF. CDR3 DNA sequence: TGTGCCAGCAACACAGGGGGGCGGGCCAACGTCCTGACTTTC. Looking up the rest from reference TRBV25-1 and TRBJ2-6 gives the full variable domain: EADIYQTPRYLVIGTGKKITLECSQTMGHDKMYWYQQDPGMELHLIHYSYGVNSTEKGDLSSESTVSRIRTEHFPLTLESARPSHTSQYLCASNTGGRANVLTFGAGSRLTVL.

The V and J genes are TRBV29-1 and TRBJ1-1; D is unresolved. The V end lost 8 bases, the J end lost 2 bases, and 21 bases lay between the germline ends. The germline CDR1 and CDR2 sequences are SQVTM and ANQGSEA. The CDR3 extends over 15 amino acids. In nucleotides, the CDR3 is TGCAGCCCCGACCCCGCGCGGCAGACAAACACTGAAGCTTTCTTT. Translating it yields CSPDPARQTNTEAFF.

This chain joins TRBV25-1 and TRBJ1-1; maybe TRBD1 (6 bases). Trimming took 4 bases from V and 3 from J, leaving 21 bases between them. The germline CDR1 and CDR2 sequences are MGHDK and SYGVNS. There are 17 residues in the CDR3. CDR3 bases: TGTGCCAGCAGTGGAGCCTCCTGGGGGGGCAGGGACACTGAAGCTTTCTTT. Its translation is CASSGASWGGRDTEAFF.

The CDR3 coding sequence is TGTGCCAGCAGCCCGGGGAAGTTAGCTACCCGCTCCTACGAGCAGTACTTC. Amino acids: CASSPGKLATRSYEQYF. The V call is TRBV7-2, the J call TRBJ2-7; D possibly corresponds to TRBD2 (5 bases). The CDR3 covers 17 residues. The germline CDR1 and CDR2 sequences are SGHTA and FQGNSA. Trimming left V 5 bases short and J 0 bases short, with 20 bases between.

There are a few counts of this clone. This CDR3 is also generated by other DNA sequences in the sample. CDR3 sequence reads: CASSQEETQYF. In DNA form, the CDR3 reads TGTGCCAGCAGCCAAGAGGAGACCCAGTACTTC. The chain has TRBV14 and TRBJ2-5; no definite D call. The CDR3 has 11 residues. V was pared by 0 bases and J by 5 bases, with 1 base between. Germline CDR1 SGHDN, CDR2 FVKESK.

This clone was seen just once. The rearrangement joins TRBV28 to TRBJ2-1, with 9 bases fitting TRBD1. From germline, CDR1 is MDHEN and CDR2 SYDVKM. The CDR3 is 15 residues long. V shed 1 base, J shed 6 bases, and the junction held 4 bases outside the gene matches. The CDR3 DNA reads as TGTGCCAGCAGTTTATCGGACAGGGGAGGCAATGAGCAGTTCTTC. Translation: CASSLSDRGGNEQFF.

The rearrangement joins TRBV4-3 to TRBJ2-7; D possibly uses TRBD1 or TRBD2 (5 bases each). Trimming took off 0 bases at V and 4 bases at J, with 19 bases between the two ends. Germline lookup yields CDR1 LGHNA and CDR2 YSLEER. The CDR3 is 17 residues long. The CDR3 region has the DNA TGCGCCAGCAGCCAAGATATTTTTGGGGGTCACCATTACGAGCAGTACTTC. Amino acid sequence: CASSQDIFGGHHYEQYF.

V is TRBV5-1 and J is TRBJ2-1; no clear D. Germline V gene lookup returns CDR1 SGHRS and CDR2 YFSETQ. Trimming stripped 3 bases from V and 5 bases from J, with 9 bases between. CDR3 length: 13 residues. Here the CDR3 reads CASSSYSNNEQFF. CDR3 bases: TGCGCCAGCAGCTCATATAGTAACAATGAGCAGTTCTTC.